The 13 T cell receptor beta chains below all came from one sample that was sequenced in a study of blood T cells in healthy people across ages. Through a sample-barcoded 5' primer and a J-beta primer mix, a second PCR was run for roughly 6 to 12 cycles. One entry per CDR3 protein results from TCRdb running MiXCR on the 5' RACE reads. The sample consists of some 1,500,000 distinct CDR3 sequences, 35% to 45% of them appearing once. The sample consisted of blood. These receptors all come from a woman between 18 and 29 years old in good health.

The rearrangement uses TRBV20-1 and TRBJ2-1; 7 bases match TRBD2. Germline values: CDR1 DFQATT, CDR2 SNEGSKA (reference sequence). This CDR3 is built from 13 residues. The ends lost 1 base at V and 4 bases at J; junction bases unmatched: 1. The CDR3 region is CSARGTRYNEQFF. CDR3 nucleotide sequence: TGCAGTGCTAGAGGGACTAGGTACAATGAGCAGTTCTTC.

CDR3 sequence (DNA): TGTGCCAGCAGTTACTCGATTCTGAGCTCCTACAATGAGCAGTACTTC. Translated: CASSYSILSSYNEQYF. The chain uses TRBV6-5 and TRBJ2-1; D remains unclear. The end of the DNA fits TRBJ2-7 better, so the J call may be wrong. CDR3 length equals 16 residues. Germline V gene sequence: CDR1 MNHEY, CDR2 SVGAGI.

This clonotype was observed a few times. The chain recombines TRBV7-9 with TRBJ2-1, with D perhaps TRBD2 (5 bases). The CDR3 extends over 16 amino acids. Germline V gene lookup returns CDR1 SEHNR and CDR2 FQNEAQ (reference sequence). Trimming removed 0 bases at V and 6 bases at J, with 15 bases between. CDR3 region: CASSLALGVIANEQFF. DNA for the CDR3: TGTGCCAGCAGCTTAGCACTAGGAGTGATAGCCAATGAGCAGTTCTTC.

V and J are TRBV29-1 and TRBJ1-2, with D perhaps TRBD1 (5 bases). Germline V gives CDR1 SQVTM, CDR2 ANQGSEA. Trimming pared 7 bases from V and 8 bases from J, leaving 26 bases between. This CDR3 spans 15 amino acids. CDR3 in amino acids: CSAAATDSRFRGYTF. The CDR3 DNA reads as TGCAGCGCTGCCGCCACCGACAGCCGCTTTCGAGGCTACACCTTC.

This chain uses TRBV10-3 with TRBJ2-7, with D perhaps matching TRBD1 (6 bases). Trimming left V 6 bases short and J 1 base short, with 13 bases between. Germline CDR1 and CDR2: ENHRY and SYGVKD. The CDR3 has 14 amino acids. The DNA of the CDR3 is TGTGCCATCAGCAGTCGGGACACTTCCTACGAGCAGTACTTC. This translates into CAISSRDTSYEQYF.

This chain connects TRBV5-1 to TRBJ2-3; D not certain. CDR1 is SGHRS and CDR2 is YFSETQ in the germline V gene. V was pared by 7 bases and J by 0 bases, with 12 bases between. CDR3 size: 14 residues. The CDR3 bases are TGCGCCAGCGGTCTCCATGGGAGCACAGATACGCAGTATTTT. Translating gives CASGLHGSTDTQYF.

The chain employs TRBV7-9 and TRBJ2-3; 14 positions match TRBD2. Germline V gene data show CDR1 as SEHNR and CDR2 as FQNEAQ (reference sequence). V shed 3 bases, J shed 3 bases, and the junction held 14 bases outside the gene matches. This CDR3 is built from 20 residues. CDR3 residues: CASSLLFGTSGGRMTDTQYF. DNA of the CDR3: TGTGCCAGCAGCTTGTTGTTCGGGACTAGCGGGGGCAGGATGACAGATACGCAGTATTTT.

This CDR3 reads CASRGLSGTSYEQYF. The CDR3 coding sequence is TGTGCCAGCAGGGGACTATCAGGGACCTCCTACGAGCAGTACTTC. V and J are TRBV2 and TRBJ2-7; TRBD2 aligns across 7 bases. This CDR3 is 15 amino acids long. Germline loops: CDR1 SNHLY, CDR2 FYNNEI. The V and J ends lost 6 bases and 0 bases, in that order; junction bases with no gene match: 8.

This clonotype turned up a few times. V is TRBV7-9 and J is TRBJ1-1; D gene uncertain. Looked up from germline, CDR1 is SEHNR and CDR2 is FQNEAQ (reference sequence). V lost 0 bases to trimming and J lost 1 base, with 15 bases between them. This CDR3 comprises 17 residues. The CDR3 DNA follows: TGTGCCAGCAGCTTAGCGCTGGATGCCGACCGGAACACTGAAGCTTTCTTT. Translating gives CASSLALDADRNTEAFF.

CDR3 DNA: TGTGCCAGCAGCTTAGCCGACGGAAAAGGTTTCTATGGCTACACCTTC. Translated, it gives CASSLADGKGFYGYTF. The chain employs TRBV7-2 and TRBJ1-2; no reliable D call. Germline V gives CDR1 SGHTA, CDR2 FQGNSA. Trimming stripped 0 bases from V and 4 bases from J, with 15 bases between. CDR3 size: 16 residues.

This clonotype was observed a few times. The chain employs TRBV15 and TRBJ1-6; the D is unclear. Trimming shortened V by 0 bases and J by 4 bases, and 4 bases separated the two germline ends. There are 14 residues in the CDR3. CDR1 is LNHNV and CDR2 is YYDKDF in the germline V gene (reference sequence). In DNA form, the CDR3 reads TGTGCCACCAGCAGAGAAGTTTATAATTCACCCCTCCACTTT. It encodes CATSREVYNSPLHF. Variable domain in full (rest from reference TRBV15 and TRBJ1-6): DAMVIQNPRYQVTQFGKPVTLSCSQTLNHNVMYWYQQKSSQAPKLLFHYYDKDFNNEADTPDNFQSRRPNTSFCFLDIRSPGLGDTAMYLCATSREVYNSPLHFGNGTRLTVT.

This clonotype was seen once. The chain recombines TRBV5-1 with TRBJ2-7; 7 bases map to TRBD2. Germline CDR1 is SGHRS and CDR2 is YFSETQ. The CDR3 sequence is 16 residues long. V gave up 0 bases and J gave up 0 bases; unmatched junction bases: 6. CDR3 DNA sequence: TGCGCCAGCAGCTTGGCCTGGCGGGGGATCTCCTACGAGCAGTACTTC. Protein: CASSLAWRGISYEQYF. The full variable domain, its missing parts supplied by reference TRBV5-1 and TRBJ2-7, is KAGVTQTPRYLIKTRGQQVTLSCSPISGHRSVSWYQQTPGQGLQFLFEYFSETQRNKGNFPGRFSGRQFSNSRSEMNVSTLELGDSALYLCASSLAWRGISYEQYFGPGTRLTVT.

This clonotype was detected ten times or more. The chain couples TRBV4-2 to TRBJ2-5; either TRBD1 or TRBD2 may fit D (5 bases each). The CDR3 length is 17 residues. CDR1 and CDR2 from the germline V gene are LGHNA and YNFKEQ. Trimming left V 2 bases short and J 2 bases short, with 18 bases between. Written as DNA, the CDR3 is TGTGCCAGCAGCCAACTTAAAGCTGGGACCATGCAAGAGACCCAGTACTTC. This encodes CASSQLKAGTMQETQYF.